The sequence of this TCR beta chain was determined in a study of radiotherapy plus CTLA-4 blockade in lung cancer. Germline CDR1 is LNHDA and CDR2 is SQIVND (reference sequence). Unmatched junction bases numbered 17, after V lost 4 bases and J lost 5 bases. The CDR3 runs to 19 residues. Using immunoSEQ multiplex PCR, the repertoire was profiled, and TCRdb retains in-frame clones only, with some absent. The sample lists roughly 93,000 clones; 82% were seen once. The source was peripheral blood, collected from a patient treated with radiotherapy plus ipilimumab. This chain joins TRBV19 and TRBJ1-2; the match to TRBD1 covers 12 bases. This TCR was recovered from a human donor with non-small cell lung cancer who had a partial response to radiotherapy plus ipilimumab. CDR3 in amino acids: CASSTKSGTGGDLGYGYTF. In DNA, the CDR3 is TGTGCCAGTAGTACGAAATCCGGGACAGGGGGCGACCTGGGGTATGGCTACACCTTC.